The 27 T cell receptor beta chains reported below all come from one sample, sequenced in a study of cytomegalovirus exposure and HLA in healthy donors. 60 Vbeta and 13 Jbeta primers were used in PCR. The table came from immunoSEQ multiplex PCR; TCRdb's copy has only in-frame clones and leaves some out. The sample consists of under 200,000 clones, approximately 79% of them appearing once. Sequencing was performed on PBMCs. Source of these receptors: a man aged 40-55 years in good health and CMV-seropositive.

The chain couples TRBV9 to TRBJ1-6, with 11 positions matching TRBD1. Germline V gene data show CDR1 as SGDLS and CDR2 as YYNGEE. The CDR3 spans 16 residues. V lost 3 bases and J lost 7; bases outside the gene matches: 6. CDR3 in DNA: TGTGCCAGCAGCGCTGGACAGGGGGCCGCGAATTCACCCCTCCACTTT. Translated: CASSAGQGAANSPLHF.

The chain recombines TRBV11-2 with TRBJ1-5, with unresolved D. The germline CDR1 and CDR2 sequences are SGHAT and FQNNGV. This CDR3 region has 13 residues. V was pared by 5 bases and J by 4 bases, with 9 bases between. The CDR3 loop reads CASSGEGNQPQHF. The CDR3 nucleotides are TGTGCCAGCAGCGGGGAGGGAAATCAGCCCCAGCATTTT.

This chain links TRBV4-3 with TRBJ1-5, with D maybe TRBD1 (6 bases). This CDR3 has 15 amino acids. V shed 1 base and J shed 5 bases, with 12 bases lying between them. CDR1 is LGHNA, CDR2 YSLEER, per germline. In DNA form, the CDR3 reads TGCGCCAGCAGCCAAGGGGGGCTCAGGCATCAGCCCCAGCATTTT. Encoded protein: CASSQGGLRHQPQHF.

The gene calls are TRBV11-2 and TRBJ1-1; D possibly corresponds to TRBD1 (6 bases). This CDR3 contains 13 residues. CDR1 and CDR2 (germline): SGHAT, FQNNGV. V was cut by 5 bases and J by 8 bases, with 15 bases left in between. CDR3 bases: TGTGCCAGCAGCCTCAGACAGGCTAAAGAAGCTTTCTTT. Its translation is CASSLRQAKEAFF.

About this clone itself: The sample has other DNA sequences that encode this CDR3 too. The chain is built from TRBV5-6 and TRBJ2-7, with TRBD2 as a possible D gene (5 bases). V was trimmed by 1 base and J by 3 bases, leaving 5 bases between them. Germline assignment: CDR1 SGHDT and CDR2 YYEEEE. The CDR3 runs 12 residues. The CDR3 spells CASSLSGYEQYF. CDR3 bases: TGTGCCAGCAGCTTGAGCGGCTACGAGCAGTACTTC.

V gene TRBV5-4 combines with J gene TRBJ2-3, with 9 bases matching TRBD2. CDR1 and CDR2 (germline): SGHNT, YYREEE (reference sequence). The CDR3 loop spans 17 amino acids. After removal of 4 bases from V and 2 bases from J, the junction contained 11 bases not matched to a gene. In DNA form, the CDR3 reads TGTGCCAGCAGCCCTGGCAGGCGGGGGGGCCTCACAGATACGCAGTATTTT. This sequence encodes CASSPGRRGGLTDTQYF. Supplemented by reference TRBV5-4 and TRBJ2-3, the full variable domain reads ETGVTQSPTHLIKTRGQQVTLRCSSQSGHNTVSWYQQALGQGPQFIFQYYREEENGRGNFPPRFSGLQFPNYSSELNVNALELDDSALYLCASSPGRRGGLTDTQYFGPGTRLTVL.

The chain recombines TRBV7-9 with TRBJ2-7, with a weak D call TRBD1 (6 bases). In germline, CDR1 is SEHNR, CDR2 FQNEAQ (reference sequence). The V gene lost 10 bases and the J gene lost 6 bases, with 13 bases spanning the gap. The CDR3 runs to 11 residues. Here the CDR3 DNA reads TGTGCCATCACACAGGGTATCGAGCAGTACTTC. Its translation: CAITQGIEQYF.

V and J are TRBV6-5 and TRBJ2-2; TRBD1 is a possible D gene (5 bases). The V end lost 0 bases, the J end lost 1 base, and 6 bases lay between the germline ends. The CDR3 consists of 15 residues. Germline V gives CDR1 MNHEY, CDR2 SVGAGI. The CDR3 sequence is CASSYSQGNTGELFF. The CDR3 DNA sequence: TGTGCCAGCAGTTACTCTCAGGGGAACACCGGGGAGCTGTTTTTT.

The V and J genes are TRBV4-2 and TRBJ2-4; TRBD1 might be the D (7 bases). Per the germline V gene, CDR1 is LGHNA and CDR2 is YNFKEQ. CDR3 length equals 20 residues. Trimming left V 0 bases short and J 0 bases short, with 21 bases between. The CDR3 reads CASSQDSRSAGQLAKNIQYF. The CDR3 coding sequence is TGTGCCAGCAGCCAAGATTCTCGAAGTGCGGGACAGCTAGCCAAAAACATTCAGTACTTC.

The gene calls are TRBV29-1 and TRBJ2-1; 8 positions agree with TRBD2. Per germline, CDR1 SQVTM and CDR2 ANQGSEA. V lost 8 bases and J lost 2; bases outside the gene matches: 11. CDR3 length: 15 amino acids. The CDR3 loop is CSILGAGGPYNEQFF. CDR3 nucleotides: TGCAGCATCCTCGGGGCGGGGGGTCCCTACAATGAGCAGTTCTTC.

This clone was observed a single time. V is TRBV2 and J is TRBJ2-3, with 9 bases aligning to TRBD2. V gave up 6 bases and J gave up 0 bases; unmatched junction bases: 7. The CDR3 covers 16 residues. The germline V gene encodes CDR1 SNHLY and CDR2 FYNNEI. For the CDR3, the DNA is TGTGCCAGCAGGGGACTAGCAATCTGGAGCACAGATACGCAGTATTTT. It yields the protein CASRGLAIWSTDTQYF.

CDR3 amino acids: CASSLVGNTEAFF. In nucleotides, the CDR3 is TGTGCCAGCAGCCTAGTCGGGAACACTGAAGCTTTCTTT. V usage is TRBV7-9 and J usage is TRBJ1-1; D is unresolved. Trimming cost V 5 bases and J 1 base, with 8 bases left between them. This CDR3 is 13 amino acids long. The germline V gene has CDR1 SEHNR and CDR2 FQNEAQ (reference sequence).

This rearrangement joins TRBV11-1 to TRBJ2-5; D might be TRBD2 (6 bases). Trimming left V 8 bases short and J 3 bases short, with 13 bases between. CDR3 length equals 13 residues. Germline assignment: CDR1 SGHAT and CDR2 FQDESV (reference sequence). The CDR3 coding sequence is TGTGCCAGCGTCCTCTGGGGGGAAGAGACCCAGTACTTC. This translates into CASVLWGEETQYF.

The chain couples TRBV11-2 to TRBJ1-2; TRBD1 is a possible D gene (5 bases). V was clipped by 2 bases and J by 3 bases, with 10 bases between them. This CDR3 contains 14 residues. Germline V CDR1 and CDR2: SGHAT, FQNNGV. In nucleotides, the CDR3 is TGTGCCAGCAGCTTAAGTTGGGGGGACTATGGCTACACCTTC. Encoded protein: CASSLSWGDYGYTF.

The J gene is TRBJ2-1, the V gene TRBV5-4, with 9 bases fitting TRBD1. The germline V gene has CDR1 SGHNT and CDR2 YYREEE (reference sequence). The CDR3 has 15 amino acids. Trimming at V came to 4 bases and at J to 5 bases, leaving 7 bases not matched to a gene. This CDR3 is CASSRAGTGNNEQFF. The CDR3 coding sequence is TGTGCCAGCAGCCGTGCCGGGACAGGGAACAATGAGCAGTTCTTC.

The gene calls are TRBV4-3 and TRBJ2-3; TRBD2 matches at 8 bases. With 3 bases clipped from V and 5 bases from J, the junction kept 10 bases outside the gene matches. The CDR3 covers 16 residues. Germline loops: CDR1 LGHNA, CDR2 YSLEER. The CDR3 region has the DNA TGCGCCAGCAGCCACCTACCCGGGGGGGGTGAAGATACGCAGTATTTT. It yields the protein CASSHLPGGGEDTQYF.

This clone was detected a few times. The rearrangement joins TRBV5-1 to TRBJ2-5; tentative D call: TRBD2 (6 bases). Trimming removed 4 bases at V and 1 base at J, with 11 bases between. The CDR3 extends over 14 amino acids. Germline V lookup: CDR1 SGHRS, CDR2 YFSETQ. CDR3 nucleotides: TGCGCCAGCAGCGACGGGGGAGTCCAAGAGACCCAGTACTTC. Residues: CASSDGGVQETQYF.

V is TRBV5-1 and J is TRBJ2-6; 7 bases line up with TRBD1. Per germline, CDR1 SGHRS and CDR2 YFSETQ. The CDR3 loop spans 16 amino acids. The V segment lost 7 bases and the J segment 0 bases; nucleotides outside the gene matches: 7. CDR3 DNA sequence: TGCGCCAGCGAAGGGACAGCCCGCTCTGGGGCCAACGTCCTGACTTTC. Its translation: CASEGTARSGANVLTF.

Comments on this clone: A read error may produce the germline difference seen at one junction end. V gene TRBV5-4 combines with J gene TRBJ2-3; the D gene is possibly TRBD2 (6 bases). The CDR3 covers 15 residues. Germline CDR1 and CDR2: SGHNT and YYREEE (reference sequence). CDR3 protein: CASSQVGGGTDTQYF. Written as DNA, the CDR3 is TGCGCCAGCAGCCAAGTTGGCGGGGGCACAGATACGCAGTATTTT.

The V and J genes are TRBV2 and TRBJ1-1; D not resolved. V was trimmed by 4 bases and J by 1 base, leaving 7 bases between them. The CDR3 loop spans 13 amino acids. The germline V gene has CDR1 SNHLY and CDR2 FYNNEI. CDR3 nucleotides: TGTGCCAGCAGTGTGCGGGGGAACACTGAAGCTTTCTTT. Encoded protein: CASSVRGNTEAFF.

V and J are TRBV18 and TRBJ2-7, with a weak D call TRBD1 (5 bases). CDR1 and CDR2 from the germline V gene are KGHSH and LQKENI. Trimming removed 1 base at V and 2 bases at J, with 12 bases between. The CDR3 length is 15 residues. The CDR3 sequence is CASSPRKGLPYEQYF. The CDR3 DNA reads as TGTGCCAGCTCACCACGCAAGGGGCTCCCCTACGAGCAGTACTTC.

This clone was observed once. The chain employs TRBV28 and TRBJ1-5; tentative D call: TRBD1 (5 bases). The germline CDR1 and CDR2 sequences are MDHEN and SYDVKM. Trimming took off 5 bases at V and 2 bases at J, with 13 bases between the two ends. This CDR3 spans 15 amino acids. The CDR3 here is CASSITTARNQPQHF. The CDR3 nucleotides are TGTGCCAGCAGTATCACGACAGCCCGCAATCAGCCCCAGCATTTT.

V usage is TRBV5-1 and J usage is TRBJ2-3; weak D call: TRBD1 (6 bases). In germline, CDR1 is SGHRS, CDR2 YFSETQ. Trimming shortened V by 5 bases and J by 0 bases, and 10 bases separated the two germline ends. This CDR3 is 14 amino acids long. CDR3 sequence (DNA): TGCGCCAGCAGGACAGGATCTAGCACAGATACGCAGTATTTT. Translated: CASRTGSSTDTQYF.

The chain uses TRBV28 and TRBJ2-7, with 8 bases aligning to TRBD2. The CDR3 length is 14 residues. Germline V CDR1 and CDR2: MDHEN, SYDVKM. The J segment lost 2 bases and the V segment lost 4 bases, leaving 4 bases of the junction unmatched. The CDR3 here is CASSSSGGTYEQYF. The CDR3 nucleotides are TGTGCCAGCAGTTCCAGCGGGGGAACCTACGAGCAGTACTTC.

The chain combines TRBV29-1 with TRBJ2-7; 11 nucleotides match TRBD1. CDR1 SQVTM and CDR2 ANQGSEA come from the germline V gene. Trimming cost V 5 bases and J 3 bases; bases outside gene matches: 6. CDR3 length equals 14 residues. The CDR3 DNA sequence: TGCAGCGTTAGGAGGACAGGGGGCGGCTACGAGCAGTACTTC. Protein: CSVRRTGGGYEQYF.

The CDR3 DNA is TGTGCCAGCAGCCACCAGTCAGAGACCCAGTACTTC. This encodes CASSHQSETQYF. This chain joins TRBV14 and TRBJ2-5; D gene uncertain. With 3 bases removed from V and 4 bases from J, the gap between germline ends came to 6 bases. CDR3 length equals 12 residues. Germline CDR1 SGHDN, CDR2 FVKESK.

This chain joins TRBV7-9 and TRBJ1-1; D is uncertain. Looked up from germline, CDR1 is SEHNR and CDR2 is FQNEAQ (reference sequence). The V and J ends lost 5 bases and 5 bases respectively, with 12 bases between them. The CDR3 consists of 13 residues. The CDR3 reads CASSNPGGTEAFF. CDR3 in DNA: TGTGCCAGCAGCAATCCTGGAGGGACTGAAGCTTTCTTT.